One sample yielded the 3 T cell receptor beta chains listed below, sequenced in a study of CD4 T cells in relation to SARS-CoV-2 and coronaviruses. These TCRs' antigens remain unknown. The method was immunoSEQ multiplex PCR; TCRdb's version includes in-frame clones alone and lacks a portion of them. There are over 20,000 clones in the sample; roughly 71% occur only once, and 10% to 15% lies in the top ten. Unexposed donor CD4+ T cells date from about 2011-2019, before the COVID-19 pandemic. CD4+ T cells were isolated from the cells after nine to eleven days of culture. Material: CD4+ T cells from PBMCs, cultured in vitro. Source of these receptors: a human donor in good health.

This clone is judged medium-sized (0.01 to 0.1%). This rearrangement joins TRBV5-4 to TRBJ1-4; TRBD1 matches at 9 bases. V was clipped by 3 bases and J by 7 bases; unmatched bases: 4. Germline lookup yields CDR1 SGHNT and CDR2 YYREEE (reference sequence). This CDR3 spans 14 amino acids. The CDR3 bases are TGTGCCAGCAGCTCCGGGACAGGGAGTGAAAAACTGTTTTTT. Translated, it gives CASSSGTGSEKLFF.

The chain employs TRBV19 and TRBJ2-7; 12 nucleotides line up with TRBD2. Looked up from germline, CDR1 is LNHDA and CDR2 is SQIVND (reference sequence). The length of the CDR3 is 15 residues. With 4 bases clipped from V and 2 bases from J, the junction kept 3 bases outside the gene matches. The CDR3 nucleotides read TGTGCCAGTAGTACTCTAGCGGGAGGGCCCTACGAGCAGTACTTC. Translated, it gives CASSTLAGGPYEQYF. Filled out from reference TRBV19 and TRBJ2-7, the complete variable domain reads DGGITQSPKYLFRKEGQNVTLSCEQNLNHDAMYWYRQDPGQGLRLIYYSQIVNDFQKGDIAEGYSVSREKKESFPLTVTSAQKNPTAFYLCASSTLAGGPYEQYFGPGTRLTVT.

The rearrangement links TRBV3-1 (or the pseudogene TRBV3-2) to TRBJ2-5; 8 bases are shared with TRBD2. The germline V gene has CDR1 LGHDT and CDR2 YNNKEL (reference sequence). V gave up 2 bases and J gave up 0 bases; unmatched junction bases: 5. The CDR3 is 16 amino acids. DNA for the CDR3: TGTGCCAGCAGCCAAAATGCAGCGGGGGACCAAGAGACCCAGTACTTC. Its protein is CASSQNAAGDQETQYF.